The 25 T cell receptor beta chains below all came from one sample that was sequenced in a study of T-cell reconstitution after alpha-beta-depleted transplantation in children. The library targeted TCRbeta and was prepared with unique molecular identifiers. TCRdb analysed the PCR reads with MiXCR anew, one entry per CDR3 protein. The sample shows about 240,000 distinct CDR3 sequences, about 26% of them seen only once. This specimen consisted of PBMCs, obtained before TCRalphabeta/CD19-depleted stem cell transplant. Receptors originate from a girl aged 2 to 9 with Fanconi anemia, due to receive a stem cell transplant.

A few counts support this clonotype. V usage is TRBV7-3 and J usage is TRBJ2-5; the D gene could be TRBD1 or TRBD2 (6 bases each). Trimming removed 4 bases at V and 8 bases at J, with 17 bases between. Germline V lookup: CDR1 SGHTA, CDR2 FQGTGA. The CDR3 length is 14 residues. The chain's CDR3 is CASSYRARGDTQYF. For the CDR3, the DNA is TGTGCCAGCAGCTACCGTGCGAGGGGGGATACCCAGTACTTC.

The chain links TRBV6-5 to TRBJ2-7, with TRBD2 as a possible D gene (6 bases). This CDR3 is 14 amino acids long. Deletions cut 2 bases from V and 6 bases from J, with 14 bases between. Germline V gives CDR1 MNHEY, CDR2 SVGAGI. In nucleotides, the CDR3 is TGTGCCAGCAGTTACGCGGGGCCCGGACCCGAGCAGTACTTC. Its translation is CASSYAGPGPEQYF.

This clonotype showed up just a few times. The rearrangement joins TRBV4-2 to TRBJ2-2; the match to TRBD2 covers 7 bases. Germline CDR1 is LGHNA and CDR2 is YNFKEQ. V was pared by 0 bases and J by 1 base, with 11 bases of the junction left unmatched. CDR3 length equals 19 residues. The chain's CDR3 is CASSQDSPSLAGNTGELFF. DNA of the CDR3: TGTGCCAGCAGCCAAGATAGCCCTTCTTTAGCGGGGAACACCGGGGAGCTGTTTTTT.

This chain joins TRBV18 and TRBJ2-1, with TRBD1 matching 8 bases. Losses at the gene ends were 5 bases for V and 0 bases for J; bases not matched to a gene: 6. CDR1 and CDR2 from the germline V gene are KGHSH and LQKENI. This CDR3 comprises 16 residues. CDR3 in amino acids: CASSLRQGYSYNEQFF. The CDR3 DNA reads TGTGCCAGCTCATTACGACAGGGGTACTCCTACAATGAGCAGTTCTTC.

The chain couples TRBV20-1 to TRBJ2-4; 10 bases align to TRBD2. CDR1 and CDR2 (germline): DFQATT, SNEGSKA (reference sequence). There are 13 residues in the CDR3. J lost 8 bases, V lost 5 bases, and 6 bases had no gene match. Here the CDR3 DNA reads TGCAGTGCTTTTCTAGCGGGAGAGGACATTCAGTACTTC. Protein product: CSAFLAGEDIQYF.

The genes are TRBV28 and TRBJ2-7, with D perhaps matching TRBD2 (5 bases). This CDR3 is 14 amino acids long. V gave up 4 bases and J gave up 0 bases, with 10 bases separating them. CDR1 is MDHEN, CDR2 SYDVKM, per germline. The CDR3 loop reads CASSSRVISYEQYF. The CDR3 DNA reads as TGTGCCAGCAGTTCGCGGGTGATCTCCTACGAGCAGTACTTC.

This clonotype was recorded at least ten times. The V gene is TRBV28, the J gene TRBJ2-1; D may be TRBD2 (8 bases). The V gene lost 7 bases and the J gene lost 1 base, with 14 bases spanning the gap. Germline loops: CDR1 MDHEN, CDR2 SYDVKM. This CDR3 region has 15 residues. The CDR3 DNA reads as TGTGCCAGCAAGGGGGCGGGGGGATCCTACAATGAGCAGTTCTTC. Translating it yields CASKGAGGSYNEQFF.

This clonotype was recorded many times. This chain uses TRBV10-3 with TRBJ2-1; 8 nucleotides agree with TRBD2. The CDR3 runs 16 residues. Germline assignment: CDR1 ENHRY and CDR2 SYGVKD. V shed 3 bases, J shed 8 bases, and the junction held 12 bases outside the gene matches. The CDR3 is CAISDPTSGVPYEQFF. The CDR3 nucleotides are TGTGCCATCAGTGACCCAACTAGCGGAGTCCCCTATGAGCAGTTCTTC.

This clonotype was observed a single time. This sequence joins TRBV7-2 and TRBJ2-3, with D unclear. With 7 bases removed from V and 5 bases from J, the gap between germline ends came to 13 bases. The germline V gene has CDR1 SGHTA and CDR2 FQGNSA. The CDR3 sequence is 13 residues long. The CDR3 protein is CASTVSRKDTQYF. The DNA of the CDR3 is TGTGCCAGCACCGTATCCAGGAAAGATACGCAGTATTTT.

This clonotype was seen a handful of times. The CDR3 loop reads CSAWTGRAYEQYF. CDR3 nucleotide sequence: TGCAGCGCATGGACAGGGAGGGCCTACGAGCAGTACTTC. The chain carries TRBV29-1 and TRBJ2-7; TRBD1 might be the D (8 bases). V was pared by 7 bases and J by 2 bases, with 15 bases between. Per the germline V gene, CDR1 is SQVTM and CDR2 is ANQGSEA. The CDR3 is 13 residues long.

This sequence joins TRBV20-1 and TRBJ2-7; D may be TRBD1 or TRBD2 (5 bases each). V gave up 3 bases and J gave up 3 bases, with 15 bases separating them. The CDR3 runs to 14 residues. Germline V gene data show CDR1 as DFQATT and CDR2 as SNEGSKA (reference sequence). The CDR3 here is CSASPGTADYEQYF. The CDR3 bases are TGCAGTGCTAGCCCCGGGACGGCCGACTACGAGCAGTACTTC.

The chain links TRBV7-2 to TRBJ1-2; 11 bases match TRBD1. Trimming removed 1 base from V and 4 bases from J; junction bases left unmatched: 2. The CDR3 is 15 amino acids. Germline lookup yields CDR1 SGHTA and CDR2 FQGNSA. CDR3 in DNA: TGTGCCAGCAGCTTAGAGGGGACAGGGGGCTATGGCTACACCTTC. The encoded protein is CASSLEGTGGYGYTF.

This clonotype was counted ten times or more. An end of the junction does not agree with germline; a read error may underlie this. CDR3 DNA sequence: TGCAGCATTGACCCCCAGGCAAAATCCTACGAGCAGTACTTC. As protein: CSIDPQAKSYEQYF. J is TRBJ2-7 and V is TRBV29-1, with unresolved D. CDR3 length: 14 residues. CDR1 and CDR2 from the germline V gene are SQVTM and ANQGSEA.

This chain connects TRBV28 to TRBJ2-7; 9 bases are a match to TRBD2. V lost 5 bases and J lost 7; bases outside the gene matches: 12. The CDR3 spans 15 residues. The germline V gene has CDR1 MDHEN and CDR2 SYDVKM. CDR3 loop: CASSLWTSAPWEQYF. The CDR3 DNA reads TGTGCCAGCAGTCTCTGGACTAGCGCACCGTGGGAGCAGTACTTC.

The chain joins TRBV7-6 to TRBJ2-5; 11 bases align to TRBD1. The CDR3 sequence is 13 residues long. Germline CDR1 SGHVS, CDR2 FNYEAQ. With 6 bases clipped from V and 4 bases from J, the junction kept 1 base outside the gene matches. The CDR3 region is CASRGTGGETQYF. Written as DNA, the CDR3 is TGTGCCAGCAGAGGGACAGGGGGAGAGACCCAGTACTTC.

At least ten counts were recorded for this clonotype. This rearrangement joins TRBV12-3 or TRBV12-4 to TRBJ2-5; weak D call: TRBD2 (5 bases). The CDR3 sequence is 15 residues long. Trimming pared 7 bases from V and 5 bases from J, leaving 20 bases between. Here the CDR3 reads CASTSLELGGETQYF. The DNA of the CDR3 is TGTGCCAGCACCTCTCTTGAGCTCGGCGGGGAGACCCAGTACTTC.

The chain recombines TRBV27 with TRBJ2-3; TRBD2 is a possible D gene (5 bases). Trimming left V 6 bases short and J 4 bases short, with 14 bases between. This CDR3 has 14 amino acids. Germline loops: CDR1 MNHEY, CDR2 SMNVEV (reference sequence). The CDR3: CASRPTRRADTQYF. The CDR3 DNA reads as TGTGCCAGCAGACCAACTAGACGCGCAGATACGCAGTATTTT.

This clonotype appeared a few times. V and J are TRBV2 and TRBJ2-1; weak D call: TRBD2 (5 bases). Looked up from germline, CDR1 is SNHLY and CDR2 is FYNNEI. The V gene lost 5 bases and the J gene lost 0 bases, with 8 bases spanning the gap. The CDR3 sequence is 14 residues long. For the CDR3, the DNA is TGTGCCAGCAGTACTAGGACCTCCTACAATGAGCAGTTCTTC. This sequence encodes CASSTRTSYNEQFF. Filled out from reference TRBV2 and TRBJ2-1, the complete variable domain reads EPEVTQTPSHQVTQMGQEVILRCVPISNHLYFYWYRQILGQKVEFLVSFYNNEISEKSEIFDDQFSVERPDGSNFTLKIRSTKLEDSAMYFCASSTRTSYNEQFFGPGTRLTVL.

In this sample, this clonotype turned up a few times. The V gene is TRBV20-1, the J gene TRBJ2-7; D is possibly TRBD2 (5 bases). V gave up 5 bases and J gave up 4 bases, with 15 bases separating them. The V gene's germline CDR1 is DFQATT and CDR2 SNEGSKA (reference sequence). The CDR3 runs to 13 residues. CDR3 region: CSAESGAEYEQYF. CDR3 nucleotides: TGCAGTGCTGAAAGCGGAGCGGAATACGAGCAGTACTTC.

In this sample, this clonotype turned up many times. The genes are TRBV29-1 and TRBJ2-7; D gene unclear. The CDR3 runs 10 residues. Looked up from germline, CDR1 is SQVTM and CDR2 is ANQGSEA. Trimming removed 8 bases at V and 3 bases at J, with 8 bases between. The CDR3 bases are TGCAGCCTTACAGACTACGAGCAGTACTTC. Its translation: CSLTDYEQYF.

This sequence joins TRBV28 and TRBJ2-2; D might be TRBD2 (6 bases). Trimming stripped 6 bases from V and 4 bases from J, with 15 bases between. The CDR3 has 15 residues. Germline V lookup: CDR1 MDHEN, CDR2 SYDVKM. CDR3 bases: TGTGCCAGCAGACGATCTACGGGAGCCACCGGGGAGCTGTTTTTT. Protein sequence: CASRRSTGATGELFF.

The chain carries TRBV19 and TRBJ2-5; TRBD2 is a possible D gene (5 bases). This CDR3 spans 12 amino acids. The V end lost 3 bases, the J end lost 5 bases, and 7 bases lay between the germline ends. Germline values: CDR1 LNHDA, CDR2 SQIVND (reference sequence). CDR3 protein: CASSIRGETQYF. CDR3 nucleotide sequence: TGTGCCAGTAGTATCCGAGGGGAGACCCAGTACTTC.

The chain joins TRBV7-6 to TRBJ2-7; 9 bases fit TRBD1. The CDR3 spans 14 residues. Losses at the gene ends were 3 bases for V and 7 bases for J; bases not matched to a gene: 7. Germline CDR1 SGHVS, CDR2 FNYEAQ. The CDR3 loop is CASSFLRTGEEQYF. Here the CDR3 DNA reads TGTGCCAGCAGCTTCCTACGGACAGGGGAGGAGCAGTACTTC.

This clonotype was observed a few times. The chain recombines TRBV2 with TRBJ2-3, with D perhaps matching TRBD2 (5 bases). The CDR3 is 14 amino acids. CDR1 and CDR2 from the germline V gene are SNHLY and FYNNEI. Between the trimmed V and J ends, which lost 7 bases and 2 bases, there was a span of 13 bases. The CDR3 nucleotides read TGTGCCAGCACGCGAGGGAGAATCACAGATACGCAGTATTTT. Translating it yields CASTRGRITDTQYF.

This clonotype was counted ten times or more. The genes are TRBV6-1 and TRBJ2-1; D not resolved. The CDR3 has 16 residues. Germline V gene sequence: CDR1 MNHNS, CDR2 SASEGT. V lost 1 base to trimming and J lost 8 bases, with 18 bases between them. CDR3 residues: CASSEVILLGSDEQFF. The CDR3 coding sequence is TGTGCCAGCAGTGAAGTTATCCTATTGGGTAGTGATGAGCAGTTCTTC.